The T cell receptor (beta chain) described here comes from a study of T-cell reconstitution after alpha-beta-depleted transplantation in children. For TCRbeta, the library was prepared with unique molecular identifiers. TCRdb re-called the PCR reads through MiXCR, storing one row per CDR3 protein. The sample includes nearly 550,000 distinct CDR3 sequences, roughly 18% seen only once; the top ten take 3% to 4%. This clonotype was detected a few times. Trimming cost V 1 base and J 2 bases; bases outside gene matches: 3. This CDR3 spans 15 amino acids. Germline CDR1 is SGHDT and CDR2 is YYEEEE. The sample in question was PBMCs from the stem cell graft donor, obtained from the stem cell graft. The receptor was isolated from a human donor who donated a stem cell graft to a child with acute lymphoblastic leukemia. V is TRBV5-6 and J is TRBJ1-5; 7 bases are a match to TRBD1. Written as DNA, the CDR3 is TGTGCCAGCAGCTTGTACACAGGGGGCAATCAGCCCCAGCATTTT. This encodes CASSLYTGGNQPQHF.